This T cell receptor beta chain comes out of a study of siplizumab effects on memory and regulatory T cells. Regarding the study as a whole: Naive T cells were seen as more diverse than memory cells and as major alloresponse contributors. Treg origin accounted for an average of around 69% of mappable alloreactive CD4+ clones with siplizumab and less than 30% in controls. Tregs that proliferated in siplizumab cultures did not have their suppressive function confirmed.

Trimming pared 4 bases from V and 4 bases from J, leaving 10 bases between. This CDR3 is built from 12 residues. Per the germline V gene, CDR1 is SQVTM and CDR2 is ANQGSEA. With respect to this clone: Antigen specificity is unknown.

Assays examined about 9.1 x 10^4 TCR templates per sample. Assay used: immunoSEQ multiplex PCR; TCRdb lists only in-frame clones, some missing. The data contain around 83,000 clones, about 90% of them singletons. Sequences were obtained from CD4+ T cells sorted from blood. The TCR comes from a human donor in good health. V gene TRBV29-1 combines with J gene TRBJ1-1, with D uncertain. Here the CDR3 DNA reads TGCAGCGTTGTAGTTAAGGTCACTGAAGCTTTCTTT. Translated, it gives CSVVVKVTEAFF.